Shown below are 22 T cell receptor beta chains from a single sample sequenced in a study of blood T cell repertoires in COVID-19. TCRdb keeps only in-frame clones here, not all; method: immunoSEQ multiplex PCR. The sample contains more than 200,000 clones, 86% of which appear only once. Input material: PBMCs or T cells enriched from blood (not recorded which). All receptors come from a man aged 35 to 55 who had recovered from COVID-19.

The chain combines TRBV15 with TRBJ1-2; D possibly corresponds to TRBD1 (5 bases). Germline values: CDR1 LNHNV, CDR2 YYDKDF (reference sequence). The V gene lost 3 bases and the J gene lost 8 bases, with 10 bases spanning the gap. The CDR3 is 12 amino acids. DNA for the CDR3: TGTGCCACCAGCAGGCAGGGCTTCGGCTACACCTTC. It specifies CATSRQGFGYTF.

This clone was picked up a small number of times. The chain has TRBV11-3 and TRBJ1-1; the D is unclear. CDR1 and CDR2 (germline): SGHNT, YENEEA. The CDR3 is 9 amino acids. Trimming left V 11 bases short and J 4 bases short, with 5 bases between. The CDR3 region is CAQATEAFF. In DNA form, the CDR3 reads TGTGCCCAGGCCACTGAAGCTTTCTTT. Full variable domain (outside the CDR3, taken from reference TRBV11-3 and TRBJ1-1): EAGVVQSPRYKIIEKKQPVAFWCNPISGHNTLYWYLQNLGQGPELLIRYENEEAVDDSQLPKDRFSAERLKGVDSTLKIQPAELGDSAVYLCAQATEAFFGQGTRLTVV.

This clone was found a few times. The chain carries TRBV4-3 and TRBJ2-3; 8 positions match TRBD1. The CDR3 has 15 residues. Germline-derived CDR1 and CDR2 are LGHNA and YSLEER. V was clipped by 4 bases and J by 2 bases; unmatched bases: 5. CDR3 region: CASSPGQDYTDTQYF. In DNA, the CDR3 is TGCGCCAGCAGCCCGGGACAGGATTACACAGATACGCAGTATTTT.

This chain connects TRBV10-3 to TRBJ2-1; D might be TRBD1 (6 bases). Trimming removed 3 bases from V and 8 bases from J, with 20 bases in between. The CDR3 runs 16 residues. Germline V lookup: CDR1 ENHRY, CDR2 SYGVKD. This CDR3 is CAISDTRGQLVYEQFF. CDR3 sequence (DNA): TGTGCCATCAGTGATACTAGGGGACAACTGGTTTATGAGCAGTTCTTC.

This clone was counted once. The genes are TRBV28 and TRBJ1-6; D is ambiguous. Trimming removed 2 bases at V and 15 bases at J, with 8 bases between. The germline gives CDR1 MDHEN, CDR2 SYDVKM. There are 11 residues in the CDR3. The CDR3 spells CASSLMRRLHF. CDR3 nucleotides: TGTGCCAGCAGTTTAATGAGGCGCCTCCACTTT.

V is TRBV4-1 and J is TRBJ2-5; possibly TRBD2 for D (6 bases). This CDR3 spans 15 amino acids. V lost 4 bases and J 5 bases, leaving 17 bases between the germline ends. The germline V gene encodes CDR1 MGHRA and CDR2 YSYEKL. Here the CDR3 DNA reads TGCGCCAGCAGCCCTCGACTAGTGTTGAGGGAGACCCAGTACTTC. Translated: CASSPRLVLRETQYF.

The chain couples TRBV2 to TRBJ2-3; D perhaps matches TRBD1 (6 bases). Germline lookup yields CDR1 SNHLY and CDR2 FYNNEI. The CDR3 totals 14 residues. V gave up 9 bases and J gave up 3 bases, with 16 bases separating them. CDR3 sequence reads: CARGKGQQTDTQYF. The CDR3 bases are TGTGCCAGGGGTAAGGGACAACAAACAGATACGCAGTATTTT. The full variable domain, completed using reference TRBV2 and TRBJ2-3, is EPEVTQTPSHQVTQMGQEVILRCVPISNHLYFYWYRQILGQKVEFLVSFYNNEISEKSEIFDDQFSVERPDGSNFTLKIRSTKLEDSAMYFCARGKGQQTDTQYFGPGTRLTVL.

CDR3: CATSDLAAGRSYNEQFF. The CDR3 DNA reads as TGTGCCACCAGTGATTTGGCAGCGGGACGGTCCTACAATGAGCAGTTCTTC. The J gene is TRBJ2-1, the V gene TRBV24-1; 7 bases fit TRBD2. CDR1 is KGHDR and CDR2 is SFDVKD in the germline V gene. CDR3 length equals 17 residues. Losses at the gene ends were 0 bases for V and 1 base for J; bases not matched to a gene: 5.

V and J are TRBV3-1 (or the pseudogene TRBV3-2) and TRBJ1-1; 7 bases line up with TRBD1. J gave up 11 bases and V 4 bases, and 10 bases lay outside the gene matches. Germline loops: CDR1 LGHDT, CDR2 YNNKEL (reference sequence). The CDR3 is 13 residues long. The CDR3 DNA follows: TGTGCCAGCAGCCTTGGACAGGATACTTGGGCTTTCTTT. Translating gives CASSLGQDTWAFF.

The rearrangement uses TRBV6-4 and TRBJ2-6, with a weak D call TRBD1 (6 bases). This CDR3 comprises 15 residues. Germline CDR1 reads MRHNA; CDR2 reads SNTAGT. Deletions cut 6 bases from V and 2 bases from J, with 11 bases between. The CDR3 nucleotides are TGTGCCAGCAGCGAGGGGGAGACTGGGGCCAACGTCCTGACTTTC. Protein sequence: CASSEGETGANVLTF.

The chain carries TRBV19 and TRBJ2-1, with 8 bases lining up with TRBD2. With V trimmed by 6 bases and J by 7 bases, 5 bases remained unmatched. The CDR3 is 13 amino acids. From germline, CDR1 is LNHDA and CDR2 SQIVND (reference sequence). The CDR3 protein is CASRSGGTNEQFF. The CDR3 region has the DNA TGTGCCAGTAGGAGCGGGGGTACAAATGAGCAGTTCTTC.

V gene TRBV7-9 combines with J gene TRBJ2-5; 10 bases fit TRBD1. The CDR3 contains 15 residues. In germline, CDR1 is SEHNR, CDR2 FQNEAQ (reference sequence). Trimming at V came to 1 base and at J to 2 bases, leaving 1 base not matched to a gene. CDR3 sequence reads: CASSLGDRGQETQYF. The DNA for the CDR3 is TGTGCCAGCAGCTTAGGGGACAGGGGACAAGAGACCCAGTACTTC.

The V gene is TRBV12-5, the J gene TRBJ2-5, with 15 bases identical to TRBD2. V lost 2 bases, J lost 4 bases, and 11 bases stayed unmatched. The CDR3 is 19 residues long. From germline, CDR1 is LGHNT and CDR2 FRNRAP. Written as DNA, the CDR3 is TGTGCTAGTGGTTTGATATTAAGGACTAGCGGGGGGGCAGGAGAGACCCAGTACTTC. This gives the protein CASGLILRTSGGAGETQYF.

The V call is TRBV27, the J call TRBJ2-7; 7 bases match TRBD2. CDR3 length: 14 residues. J lost 4 bases, V lost 3 bases, and 6 bases had no gene match. Germline loops: CDR1 MNHEY, CDR2 SMNVEV (reference sequence). In nucleotides, the CDR3 is TGTGCCAGCAGTTTCAGCGGGGCCCATTACGAGCAGTACTTC. Its translation is CASSFSGAHYEQYF.

CDR3 DNA sequence: TGTGCCAGCAGCGGGGACATCTTGAACACTGAAGCTTTCTTT. It translates to CASSGDILNTEAFF. The gene calls are TRBV6-4 and TRBJ1-1; weak D call: TRBD1 (6 bases). This CDR3 contains 14 residues. Per the germline V gene, CDR1 is MRHNA and CDR2 is SNTAGT. Trimming removed 6 bases at V and 0 bases at J, with 11 bases between.

A few counts support this clone. This chain links TRBV5-5 with TRBJ1-5; D not certain. Per the germline V gene, CDR1 is SGHKS and CDR2 is YYEKEE (reference sequence). Between the trimmed V and J ends, which lost 4 bases and 6 bases, there was a span of 8 bases. The length of the CDR3 is 12 residues. CDR3 protein: CASSPSGQPQHF. The CDR3 DNA follows: TGTGCCAGCAGCCCTTCGGGTCAGCCCCAGCATTTT.

V usage is TRBV7-9 and J usage is TRBJ2-1; D is perhaps TRBD2 (5 bases). The germline V gene has CDR1 SEHNR and CDR2 FQNEAQ (reference sequence). V dropped 8 bases and J dropped 2 bases, with 7 bases sitting between them. The CDR3 runs 12 residues. The CDR3 sequence: CASSEAYNEQFF. CDR3 nucleotide sequence: TGTGCCAGCTCGGAGGCCTACAATGAGCAGTTCTTC.

The gene calls are TRBV28 and TRBJ1-2; 9 bases are a match to TRBD1. The ends lost 6 bases at V and 8 bases at J; junction bases unmatched: 10. Germline CDR1 MDHEN, CDR2 SYDVKM. The CDR3 is made up of 14 amino acids. The CDR3 protein is CASRVAGQGGGYTF. The CDR3 DNA reads as TGTGCCAGCAGGGTAGCGGGACAGGGAGGGGGCTACACCTTC.

This clone was seen only once. The rearrangement joins TRBV27 to TRBJ1-4; D call uncertain. Germline CDR1 and CDR2: MNHEY and SMNVEV (reference sequence). Trimming shortened V by 4 bases and J by 8 bases, and 11 bases separated the two germline ends. This CDR3 contains 13 residues. DNA for the CDR3: TGTGCCAGCAGTTGGAAGCGCGGGGAAAAACTGTTTTTT. Translation: CASSWKRGEKLFF.

This clone appeared a few times. V usage is TRBV28 and J usage is TRBJ2-5; 11 nucleotides align to TRBD2. CDR1 and CDR2 from the germline V gene are MDHEN and SYDVKM. The trim removed 5 bases at V and 3 bases at J, leaving 17 bases unmatched. The CDR3 has 19 residues. CDR3 nucleotides: TGTGCCAGCAGTAAACGACGACTAGCGGGATTCATTGAAAAAGAGACCCAGTACTTC. Translation: CASSKRRLAGFIEKETQYF.

The chain couples TRBV29-1 to TRBJ1-2; a weak D match, TRBD1 (6 bases). CDR1 and CDR2 (germline): SQVTM, ANQGSEA. The V and J ends lost 4 bases and 8 bases respectively, with 17 bases between them. The CDR3 contains 13 residues. For the CDR3, the DNA is TGCAGCGTTGGGCCCACAGGGACTACGGGCTACACCTTC. Its translation is CSVGPTGTTGYTF.

The chain is built from TRBV3-1 (or the pseudogene TRBV3-2) and TRBJ2-1, with TRBD2 matching 11 bases. Germline CDR1 and CDR2: LGHDT and YNNKEL (reference sequence). This CDR3 is 16 amino acids long. J gave up 8 bases and V 5 bases, and 11 bases lay outside the gene matches. Written as DNA, the CDR3 is TGTGCCAGCAGCTCATATAGCGGGAGGGTTACGGATGAGCAGTTCTTC. Its translation: CASSSYSGRVTDEQFF.